This T cell receptor beta chain was identified in a study of shared clonotypes between healthy human individuals. General study findings and limits: Represented diversity (both genetic and exposure-history) was limited by the small number of donors. Investigators expected sequencing depth to affect clonotype sharing among donors.

Repertoires were generated with immunoSEQ multiplex PCR, while TCRdb's copy carries only in-frame clones and drops some. Of fewer than 1.8 million clones in the sample, approximately 98.5% were seen once. Nashville, Tennessee was home to all donors, each a Caucasian adult. V lost 6 bases to trimming and J lost 14 bases, with 19 bases between them. Germline assignment: CDR1 MNHEY and CDR2 SVGAGI. This CDR3 region has 13 residues. To note about this clone: What it binds is not known.

The sequencing sample was made of naive CD4+ T cells sorted from blood. The subset is: CD45RA+ positively selected. The clonotype originates from a man aged 25 to 45 in good health. The rearrangement uses TRBV6-5 and TRBJ1-4; no definite D call. Written as DNA, the CDR3 is TGTGCCAGCAGCCTAGACTTAGGGAATAGGCTGTTTTTT. Its translation is CASSLDLGNRLFF.